The rows below give T cell receptor beta chains drawn from one sample of a study of cytomegalovirus exposure and HLA in healthy donors. Using immunoSEQ multiplex PCR, the repertoire was profiled, and TCRdb retains in-frame clones only, with some absent. There are about 86,000 clones in the sample; approximately 81% occur only once, and approximately 6% lies in the top ten. Sequencing was performed on PBMCs. The receptors were sampled from a woman aged 50 to 65 in good health and CMV-seropositive. Each CDR3 is given with its conserved first and last residue. Each record gives: J gene, clone size, D gene, V gene, CDR3 protein, CDR3 DNA. D genes are given only for firm matches. Clone size is stated in some rows and not others, as once, few, many or a class when expanded.

TRBJ2-2	-	-	TRBV7-8	CASSGTTNTGELFF	TGTGCCAGCAGCGGGACAACTAACACCGGGGAGCTGTTTTTT
TRBJ2-3	-	TRBD2	TRBV28	CASSSLAGVRTDTQYF	TGTGCCAGCAGTTCTCTAGCGGGAGTTCGTACAGATACGCAGTATTTT
TRBJ1-2	-	-	TRBV9	CASSVTQDTNYGYTF	TGTGCCAGCAGCGTGACACAGGACACTAACTATGGCTACACCTTC
TRBJ1-5	-	-	TRBV18	CASSLGAGQPQHF	TGTGCCAGCTCACTGGGGGCGGGTCAGCCCCAGCATTTT
TRBJ1-1	few	-	TRBV5-1	CASSLAAGKNTEAFF	TGCGCCAGCAGCTTAGCCGCAGGTAAGAACACTGAAGCTTTCTTT
TRBJ1-1	-	-	TRBV13	CASSAATAKAFF	TGTGCCAGCAGCGCCGCGACAGCGAAAGCTTTCTTT
TRBJ1-5	few	-	TRBV19	CASSTPQGNQPQHF	TGTGCCAGTAGTACACCACAGGGAAATCAGCCCCAGCATTTT
TRBJ2-5	-	-	TRBV11-2	CASSLDSHQETQYF	TGTGCCAGCAGCTTGGACAGTCACCAAGAGACCCAGTACTTC
TRBJ2-7	-	TRBD1	TRBV19	CASSLSPGQAIYEQYF	TGTGCCAGTAGTCTCTCGCCGGGACAGGCGATCTACGAGCAGTACTTC
TRBJ2-1	-	TRBD2	TRBV11-3	CASSLGGGPSGNEQFF	TGTGCCAGCAGCTTAGGTGGGGGCCCTAGCGGGAATGAGCAGTTCTTC
TRBJ2-7	-	TRBD2	TRBV7-9	CASRPGLAGEPHEQYF	TGTGCCAGCAGGCCGGGACTAGCGGGAGAACCCCACGAGCAGTACTTC
TRBJ2-3	few	TRBD1	TRBV7-8	CASSFYRGDTQYF	TGTGCCAGCAGTTTCTACAGGGGGGATACGCAGTATTTT
TRBJ1-2	once	TRBD1	TRBV29-1	CSVETGANYGYTF	TGCAGCGTTGAGACAGGGGCGAACTATGGCTACACCTTC